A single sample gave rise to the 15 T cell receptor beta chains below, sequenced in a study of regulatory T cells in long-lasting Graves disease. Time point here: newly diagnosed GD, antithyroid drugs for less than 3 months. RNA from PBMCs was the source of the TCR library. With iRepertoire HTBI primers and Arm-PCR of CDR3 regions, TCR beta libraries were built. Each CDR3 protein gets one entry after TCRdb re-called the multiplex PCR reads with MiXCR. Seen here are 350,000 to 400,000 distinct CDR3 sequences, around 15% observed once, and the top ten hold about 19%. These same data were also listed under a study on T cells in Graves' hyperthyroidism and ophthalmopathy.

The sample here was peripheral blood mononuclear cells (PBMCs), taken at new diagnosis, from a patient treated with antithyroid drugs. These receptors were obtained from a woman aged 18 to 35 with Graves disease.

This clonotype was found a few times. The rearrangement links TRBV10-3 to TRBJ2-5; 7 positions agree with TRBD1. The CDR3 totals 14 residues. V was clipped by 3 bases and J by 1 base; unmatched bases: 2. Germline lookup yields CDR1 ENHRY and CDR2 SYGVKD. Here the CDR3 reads CAISEGTAQETQYF. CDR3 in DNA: TGTGCCATCAGTGAAGGGACAGCCCAAGAGACCCAGTACTTC.

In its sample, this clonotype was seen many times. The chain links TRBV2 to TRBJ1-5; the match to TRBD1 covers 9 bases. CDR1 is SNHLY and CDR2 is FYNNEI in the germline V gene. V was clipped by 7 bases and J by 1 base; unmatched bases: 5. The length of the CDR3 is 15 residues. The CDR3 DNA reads TGTGCCAGCAAGAGGGGGACAGGGAGCAATCAGCCCCAGCATTTT. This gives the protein CASKRGTGSNQPQHF.

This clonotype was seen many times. CDR3 sequence (DNA): TGTGCCAGCAGCTTCCGGGCAGGGAATGGCTACACCTTC. This translates into CASSFRAGNGYTF. The chain uses TRBV3-1 and TRBJ1-2; perhaps TRBD1 as D (5 bases). This CDR3 region has 13 residues. In germline, CDR1 is LGHDT, CDR2 YNNKEL (reference sequence). V lost 5 bases, J lost 6 bases, and 13 bases lay in between.

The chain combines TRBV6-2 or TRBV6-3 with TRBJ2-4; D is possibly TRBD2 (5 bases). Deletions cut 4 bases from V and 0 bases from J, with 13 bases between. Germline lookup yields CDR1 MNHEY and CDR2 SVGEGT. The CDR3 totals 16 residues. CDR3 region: CASSFGLVLAKNIQYF. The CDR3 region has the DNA TGTGCCAGCAGTTTTGGACTGGTTCTAGCCAAAAACATTCAGTACTTC.

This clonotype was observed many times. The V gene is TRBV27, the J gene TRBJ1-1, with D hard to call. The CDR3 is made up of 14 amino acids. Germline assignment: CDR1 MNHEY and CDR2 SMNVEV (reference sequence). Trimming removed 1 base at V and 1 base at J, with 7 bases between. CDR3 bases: TGTGCCAGCAGTTTATTGTTCGGGAACACTGAAGCTTTCTTT. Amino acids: CASSLLFGNTEAFF.

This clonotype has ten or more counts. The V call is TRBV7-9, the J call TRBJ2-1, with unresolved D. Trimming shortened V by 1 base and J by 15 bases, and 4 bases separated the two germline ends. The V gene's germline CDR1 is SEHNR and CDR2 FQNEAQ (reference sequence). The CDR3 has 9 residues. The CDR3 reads CASSLDLFF. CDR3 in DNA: TGTGCCAGCAGCTTAGACCTGTTCTTC.

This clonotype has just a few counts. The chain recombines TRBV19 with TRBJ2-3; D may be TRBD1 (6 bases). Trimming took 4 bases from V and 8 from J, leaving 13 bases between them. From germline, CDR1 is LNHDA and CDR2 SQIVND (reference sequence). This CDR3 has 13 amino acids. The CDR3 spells CASSKSTGRTQYF. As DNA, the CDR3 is TGTGCCAGTAGTAAGTCGACAGGCCGTACGCAGTATTTT.

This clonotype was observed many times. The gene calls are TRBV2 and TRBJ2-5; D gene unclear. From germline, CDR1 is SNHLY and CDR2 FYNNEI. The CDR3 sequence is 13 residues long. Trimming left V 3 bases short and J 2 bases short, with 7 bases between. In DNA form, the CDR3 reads TGTGCCAGCAGTGAGCACATGCAAGAGACCCAGTACTTC. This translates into CASSEHMQETQYF.

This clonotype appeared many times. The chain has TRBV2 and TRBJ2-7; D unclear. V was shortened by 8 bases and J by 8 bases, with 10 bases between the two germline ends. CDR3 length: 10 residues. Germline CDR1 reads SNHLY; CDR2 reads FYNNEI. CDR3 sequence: CASSRYQQYF. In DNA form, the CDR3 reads TGTGCCAGCTCACGTTACCAGCAGTACTTC.

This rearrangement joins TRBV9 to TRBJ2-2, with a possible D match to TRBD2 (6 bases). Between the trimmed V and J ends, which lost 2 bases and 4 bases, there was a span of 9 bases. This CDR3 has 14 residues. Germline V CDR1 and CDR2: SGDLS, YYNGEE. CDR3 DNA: TGTGCCAGCAGCGTTCTAGCGACCACCGGGGAGCTGTTTTTT. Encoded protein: CASSVLATTGELFF. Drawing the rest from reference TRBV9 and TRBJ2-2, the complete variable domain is DSGVTQTPKHLITATGQRVTLRCSPRSGDLSVYWYQQSLDQGLQFLIQYYNGEERAKGNILERFSAQQFPDLHSELNLSSLELGDSALYFCASSVLATTGELFFGEGSRLTVL.

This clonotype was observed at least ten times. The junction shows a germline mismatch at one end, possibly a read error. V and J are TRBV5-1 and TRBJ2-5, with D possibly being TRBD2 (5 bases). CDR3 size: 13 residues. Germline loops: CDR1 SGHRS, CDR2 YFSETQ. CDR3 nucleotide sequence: TGTGCCAGCAGCTTTCGCGGGCAAGAGACCCAGTACTTC. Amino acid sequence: CASSFRGQETQYF.

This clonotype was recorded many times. CDR3 nucleotide sequence: TGTGCCAGTAGTACTGCCAGTGAGCAGTTCTTC. Translating gives CASSTASEQFF. The rearrangement joins TRBV19 to TRBJ2-1; no clear D gene. The germline V gene has CDR1 LNHDA and CDR2 SQIVND (reference sequence). There are 11 residues in the CDR3. Trimming left V 4 bases short and J 9 bases short, with 7 bases between.

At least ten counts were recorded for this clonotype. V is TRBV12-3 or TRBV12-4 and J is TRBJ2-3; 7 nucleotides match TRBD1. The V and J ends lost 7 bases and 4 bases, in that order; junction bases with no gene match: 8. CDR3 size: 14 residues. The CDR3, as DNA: TGTGCCAGCACCATTACCGGGACAGCAGATACGCAGTATTTT. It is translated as CASTITGTADTQYF.

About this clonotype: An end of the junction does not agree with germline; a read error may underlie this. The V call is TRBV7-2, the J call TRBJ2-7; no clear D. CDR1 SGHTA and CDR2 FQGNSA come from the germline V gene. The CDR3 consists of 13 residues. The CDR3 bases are TGTGCCGGCAGTCCCTCGAGCTCCTACGAGCAGTACTTC. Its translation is CAGSPSSSYEQYF.

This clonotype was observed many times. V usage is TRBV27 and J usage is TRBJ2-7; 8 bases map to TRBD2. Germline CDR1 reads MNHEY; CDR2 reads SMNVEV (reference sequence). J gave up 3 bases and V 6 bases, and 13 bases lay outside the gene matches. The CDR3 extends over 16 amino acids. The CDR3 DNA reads TGTGCCAGCAGCCCCACGGGGGGGGCGACATTCTACGAGCAGTACTTC. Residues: CASSPTGGATFYEQYF.